This T cell receptor (beta chain) was profiled in a study of control samples from healthy donors and cancer patients. Sequencing used immunoSEQ multiplex PCR; TCRdb keeps in-frame clones, though not all of them. This sample has around 150,000 clones, with roughly 94% found just once. This CDR3 is 13 amino acids long. Per germline, CDR1 SGHNT and CDR2 YYREEE (reference sequence). V shed 2 bases, J shed 9 bases, and the junction held 4 bases outside the gene matches. Sequencing was performed on PBMCs. The rearrangement links TRBV5-4 to TRBJ2-1; 8 nucleotides agree with TRBD2. This receptor was obtained from a man in his sixties with colorectal cancer. The CDR3 protein is CASSFGGAIEQFF. The CDR3 nucleotides read TGTGCCAGCAGCTTCGGGGGGGCCATTGAGCAGTTCTTC. The full variable domain, its missing parts supplied by reference TRBV5-4 and TRBJ2-1, is ETGVTQSPTHLIKTRGQQVTLRCSSQSGHNTVSWYQQALGQGPQFIFQYYREEENGRGNFPPRFSGLQFPNYSSELNVNALELDDSALYLCASSFGGAIEQFFGPGTRLTVL.